Listed here is a single T cell receptor beta chain. At one end, the junction sequence differs from germline, possibly due to a read error. The CDR3 covers 10 residues. Germline V CDR1 and CDR2: SGHAT, FQNNGV. From unsorted bulk tissue weighing about 18-30 mg, DNA and RNA were co-extracted. The sample belongs to a study of tumor-infiltrating lymphocytes in primary liver carcinoma. Study in general: T1-T3 N0M0 was the stage of the tumors, which were about 4.2 to 11 cm across.

The template, approximately 500 ng total RNA, yielded TCR beta cDNA made with a constant-region primer. Library construction for TCR beta comprised three nested multiplex PCR rounds performed with slightly modified ARM-PCR. A C-beta reverse primer and TRBV1-TRBV30 forward primers served in each of the first two PCR rounds, at about 10 cycles apiece. Each CDR3 protein is one row after TCRdb ran MiXCR on the multiplex PCR reads. The sample yields some 110,000 distinct CDR3 sequences, about four fifths seen once. This receptor was identified in a man aged 40-49 years with primary liver carcinoma and hepatitis B virus infection. Sequenced sample: liver tumor tissue from sampling region 3. Described subset: tumor region T3, left-lateral pole. The chain carries TRBV11-2 and TRBJ1-2; D unresolved. CDR3 protein: CATSPNSYTF. CDR3 sequence (DNA): TGTGCCACCAGCCCCAATAGCTACACTTTC.